The 19 T cell receptor beta chains in this list originate from one sample, sequenced in a study of naive and memory T cell subsets. An equimolar mix of two oligonucleotides served as the beta constant-region primer for TRBC1 and TRBC2. TCRdb reprocessed the UMI-ligation and nested PCR reads via MiXCR and lists one record per CDR3 protein. The repertoire includes some 85,000 distinct CDR3 sequences, over 10% of them detected once, and 0.7% to 0.95% sits in the top ten. The source material was central memory CD4+ T cells from blood. The source of these receptors is a human donor in good health.

The CDR3 DNA reads as TGTGCCTGCATCAGACAAACAGGGCTCTATGGCTACACCTTC. This translates into CACIRQTGLYGYTF. The chain links TRBV30 to TRBJ1-2, with a tentative D call TRBD1 (6 bases). CDR1 and CDR2 (germline): GTSNPN, SVGIG (reference sequence). The CDR3 extends over 14 amino acids. Trimming pared 6 bases from V and 4 bases from J, leaving 18 bases between.

A note on this clonotype: This may be a read error, as it is one base from a much larger clone. The chain couples TRBV3-1 to TRBJ2-7; D is undetermined. The CDR3 is 11 amino acids. CDR1 is LGHDT and CDR2 is YNNKEL in the germline V gene (reference sequence). DNA for the CDR3: TGTGCCAGCAGCCTAAATTACGAGCAGTGCTTC. This sequence encodes CASSLNYEQCF.

The chain has TRBV28 and TRBJ1-2, with TRBD1 as a possible D gene (5 bases). V was clipped by 5 bases and J by 5 bases, with 15 bases between them. The CDR3 extends over 14 amino acids. Germline CDR1 reads MDHEN; CDR2 reads SYDVKM. The CDR3 region is CASSRGGQGYGYTF. The DNA of the CDR3 is TGTGCCAGCAGTAGGGGCGGGCAGGGATATGGCTACACCTTC.

This sequence joins TRBV6-1 and TRBJ2-7; TRBD1 might be the D (6 bases). The germline V gene encodes CDR1 MNHNS and CDR2 SASEGT. Trimming pared 6 bases from V and 3 bases from J, leaving 18 bases between. This CDR3 region has 15 residues. The CDR3 DNA sequence: TGTGCCAGCAGAAGAGACAGCCGGGACAACTACGAGCAGTACTTC. Translation: CASRRDSRDNYEQYF.

Only a few counts were recorded for this clonotype. The chain combines TRBV29-1 with TRBJ1-2; TRBD1 matches 7 bases. CDR1 SQVTM and CDR2 ANQGSEA come from the germline V gene. After removal of 7 bases from V and 8 bases from J, the junction contained 10 bases not matched to a gene. This CDR3 spans 12 amino acids. CDR3 DNA sequence: TGCAGCGCTCGACAGGGCCGGTTAGGCTACACCTTC. The encoded protein is CSARQGRLGYTF.

The chain has TRBV7-8 and TRBJ2-7; 11 bases match TRBD2. The trim removed 4 bases at V and 4 bases at J, leaving 6 bases unmatched. The CDR3 consists of 15 residues. Looked up from germline, CDR1 is SGHVS and CDR2 is FQNEAQ. DNA for the CDR3: TGTGCCAGCAGCTCCAGACTAGCGGGAAGGTACGAGCAGTACTTC. Protein sequence: CASSSRLAGRYEQYF.

This clonotype was seen only a few times. The J gene is TRBJ1-5, the V gene TRBV19; the match to TRBD1 covers 7 bases. Germline CDR1 is LNHDA and CDR2 is SQIVND (reference sequence). The CDR3 contains 12 residues. The ends lost 6 bases at V and 6 bases at J; junction bases unmatched: 2. The CDR3 is CASSDRVQPQHF. In DNA, the CDR3 is TGTGCCAGTAGCGACAGGGTTCAGCCCCAGCATTTT. Looking up the rest from reference TRBV19 and TRBJ1-5 gives the full variable domain: DGGITQSPKYLFRKEGQNVTLSCEQNLNHDAMYWYRQDPGQGLRLIYYSQIVNDFQKGDIAEGYSVSREKKESFPLTVTSAQKNPTAFYLCASSDRVQPQHFGDGTRLSIL.

The sample holds many counts of this clonotype. The chain employs TRBV2 and TRBJ2-4; D is possibly TRBD1 (6 bases). V lost 4 bases to trimming and J lost 4 bases, with 20 bases between them. Germline V CDR1 and CDR2: SNHLY, FYNNEI. There are 17 residues in the CDR3. Here the CDR3 DNA reads TGTGCCAGCAGTGTCTATAGCGAGTGGGGGCAGAAAAACATTCAGTACTTC. This encodes CASSVYSEWGQKNIQYF.

This clonotype was seen only a few times. This chain connects TRBV11-1 to TRBJ1-3; a possible D gene is TRBD1 (6 bases). The CDR3 covers 15 residues. Germline CDR1 reads SGHAT; CDR2 reads FQDESV (reference sequence). Between the trimmed V and J ends, which lost 5 bases and 4 bases, there was a span of 15 bases. This CDR3 is CASSPDRSAGNTIYF. CDR3 bases: TGTGCCAGCAGCCCTGACAGGTCCGCCGGAAACACCATATATTTT.

This clonotype was seen a handful of times. V usage is TRBV2 and J usage is TRBJ1-1; D ambiguous. This CDR3 spans 14 amino acids. Germline CDR1 reads SNHLY; CDR2 reads FYNNEI. Trimming cost V 7 bases and J 0 bases, with 12 bases left between them. The CDR3, as DNA: TGTGCCAGCAAGGTTAGGCAGTTGAACACTGAAGCTTTCTTT. It yields the protein CASKVRQLNTEAFF.

This chain connects TRBV5-6 to TRBJ2-1, with D maybe TRBD2 (6 bases). This CDR3 is 14 amino acids long. The germline gives CDR1 SGHDT, CDR2 YYEEEE. V was pared by 4 bases and J by 9 bases, with 17 bases between. The CDR3, as DNA: TGTGCCAGCAGCGAAGGCCACGGAGGGAGTGAGCAGTTCTTC. Translated: CASSEGHGGSEQFF.

This clonotype was observed at least ten times. This chain joins TRBV29-1 and TRBJ2-7; 13 nucleotides agree with TRBD2. Germline values: CDR1 SQVTM, CDR2 ANQGSEA. The CDR3 is made up of 14 amino acids. Trimming removed 4 bases from V and 5 bases from J; junction bases left unmatched: 5. CDR3 region: CSVVGLAGVNEQYF. In DNA form, the CDR3 reads TGCAGCGTTGTAGGACTAGCGGGAGTCAACGAGCAGTACTTC.

The rearrangement links TRBV4-2 to TRBJ2-4, with 11 bases identical to TRBD2. CDR1 and CDR2 from the germline V gene are LGHNA and YNFKEQ. The CDR3 loop spans 15 amino acids. Germline trimming cut 10 bases from V and 5 bases from J; bases unmatched to any gene: 10. In DNA, the CDR3 is TGTGCCACCCAAGCAGAGGGACTAGCGGAAAACATTCAGTACTTC. It is translated as CATQAEGLAENIQYF.

The table lists this clonotype with a few counts. The chain has TRBV7-9 and TRBJ2-5; 13 bases fit TRBD2. The ends lost 6 bases at V and 1 base at J; junction bases unmatched: 8. Germline CDR1 SEHNR, CDR2 FQNEAQ (reference sequence). The length of the CDR3 is 17 residues. The CDR3 protein is CASRPTSGRALQETQYF. The CDR3, as DNA: TGTGCCAGCAGACCCACTAGCGGGAGGGCCCTCCAAGAGACCCAGTACTTC.

Many counts were recorded for this clonotype. This chain joins TRBV27 and TRBJ2-5; the match to TRBD2 covers 9 bases. There are 16 residues in the CDR3. Germline V gene sequence: CDR1 MNHEY, CDR2 SMNVEV (reference sequence). The J segment lost 4 bases and the V segment lost 3 bases, leaving 9 bases of the junction unmatched. The CDR3 DNA follows: TGTGCCAGCAGTTTCTCGTCAGCGGGAGGTTCAGAGACCCAGTACTTC. It codes for CASSFSSAGGSETQYF.

The chain is built from TRBV12-3 or TRBV12-4 and TRBJ2-5; 9 bases map to TRBD2. This CDR3 has 15 amino acids. V was clipped by 5 bases and J by 8 bases; unmatched bases: 12. The CDR3 loop reads CASSPGTSGLYTQYF. The DNA for the CDR3 is TGTGCCAGCAGTCCCGGTACTAGCGGGCTGTACACCCAGTACTTC.

V and J are TRBV5-1 and TRBJ2-7; D unclear. This CDR3 is 14 amino acids long. The germline V gene has CDR1 SGHRS and CDR2 YFSETQ. V shed 6 bases and J shed 0 bases, with 13 bases lying between them. Written as DNA, the CDR3 is TGCGCCAGCATGAGGCCGGAAAGCTCCTACGAGCAGTACTTC. This codes for CASMRPESSYEQYF.

This clonotype was seen only a few times. The rearrangement uses TRBV7-2 and TRBJ2-2; D may be TRBD1 (5 bases). The CDR3 is 12 amino acids. Trimming left V 5 bases short and J 8 bases short, with 9 bases between. From germline, CDR1 is SGHTA and CDR2 FQGNSA. The CDR3 DNA sequence: TGTGCCAGCAGCGCCAGGGCTGGGGAGCTGTTTTTT. It yields the protein CASSARAGELFF.

The V gene is TRBV7-3, the J gene TRBJ2-2; 8 bases are a match to TRBD2. In germline, CDR1 is SGHTA, CDR2 FQGTGA. V lost 8 bases and J lost 4; bases outside the gene matches: 6. The CDR3 covers 14 residues. This CDR3 is CASSQRELTGELFF. The CDR3 DNA follows: TGTGCCAGCTCCCAGCGGGAGCTCACCGGGGAGCTGTTTTTT. Combining the CDR3 with reference TRBV7-3 and TRBJ2-2 gives the whole variable domain GAGVSQTPSNKVTEKGKYVELRCDPISGHTALYWYRQSLGQGPEFLIYFQGTGAADDSGLPNDRFFAVRPEGSVSTLKIQRTERGDSAVYLCASSQRELTGELFFGEGSRLTVL.